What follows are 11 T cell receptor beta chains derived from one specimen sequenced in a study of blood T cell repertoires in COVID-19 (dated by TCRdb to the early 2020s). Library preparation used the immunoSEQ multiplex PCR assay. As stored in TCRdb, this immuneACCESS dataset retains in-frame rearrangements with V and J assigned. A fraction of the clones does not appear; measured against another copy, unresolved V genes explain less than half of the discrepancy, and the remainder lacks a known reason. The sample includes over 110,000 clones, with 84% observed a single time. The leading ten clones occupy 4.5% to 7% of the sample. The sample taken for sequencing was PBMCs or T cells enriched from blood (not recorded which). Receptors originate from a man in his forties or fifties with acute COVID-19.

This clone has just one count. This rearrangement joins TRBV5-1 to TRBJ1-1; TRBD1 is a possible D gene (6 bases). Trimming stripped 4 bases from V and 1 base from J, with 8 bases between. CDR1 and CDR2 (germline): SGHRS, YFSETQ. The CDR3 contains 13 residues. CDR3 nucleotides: TGCGCCAGCAGCCAGACAGGGAACACTGAAGCTTTCTTT. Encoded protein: CASSQTGNTEAFF.

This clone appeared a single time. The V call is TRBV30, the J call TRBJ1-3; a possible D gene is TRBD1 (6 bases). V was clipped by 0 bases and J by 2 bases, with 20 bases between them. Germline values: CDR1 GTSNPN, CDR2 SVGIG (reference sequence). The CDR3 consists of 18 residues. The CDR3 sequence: CAWSVVFGLAGAGNTIYF. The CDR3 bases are TGTGCCTGGAGTGTAGTGTTCGGTTTGGCAGGGGCTGGAAACACCATATATTTT.

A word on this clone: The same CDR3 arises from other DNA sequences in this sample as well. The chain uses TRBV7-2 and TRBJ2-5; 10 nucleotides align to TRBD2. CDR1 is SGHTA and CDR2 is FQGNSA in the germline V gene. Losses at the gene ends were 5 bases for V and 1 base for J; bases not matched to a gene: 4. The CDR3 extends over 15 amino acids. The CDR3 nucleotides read TGTGCCAGCAGCCGGACTAGCGGCGCCCAAGAGACCCAGTACTTC. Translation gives CASSRTSGAQETQYF.

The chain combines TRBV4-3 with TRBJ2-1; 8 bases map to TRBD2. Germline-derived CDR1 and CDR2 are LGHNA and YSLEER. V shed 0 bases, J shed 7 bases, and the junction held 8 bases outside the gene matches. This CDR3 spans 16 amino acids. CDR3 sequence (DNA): TGCGCCAGCAGCCAAGATGCGTCGGGGGGGAAAAATGAGCAGTTCTTC. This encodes CASSQDASGGKNEQFF.

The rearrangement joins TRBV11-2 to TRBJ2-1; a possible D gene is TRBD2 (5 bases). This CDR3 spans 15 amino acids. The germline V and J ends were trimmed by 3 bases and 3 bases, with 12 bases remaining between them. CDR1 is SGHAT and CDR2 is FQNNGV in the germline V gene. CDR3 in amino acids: CASSFGPSNYNEQFF. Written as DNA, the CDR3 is TGTGCCAGCAGCTTCGGGCCTAGCAACTACAATGAGCAGTTCTTC.

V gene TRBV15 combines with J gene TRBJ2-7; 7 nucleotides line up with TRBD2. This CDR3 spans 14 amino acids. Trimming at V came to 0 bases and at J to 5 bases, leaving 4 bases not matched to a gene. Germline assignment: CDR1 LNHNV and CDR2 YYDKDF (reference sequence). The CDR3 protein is CATSRDITSDEQYF. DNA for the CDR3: TGTGCCACCAGCAGAGATATAACTAGCGACGAGCAGTACTTC.

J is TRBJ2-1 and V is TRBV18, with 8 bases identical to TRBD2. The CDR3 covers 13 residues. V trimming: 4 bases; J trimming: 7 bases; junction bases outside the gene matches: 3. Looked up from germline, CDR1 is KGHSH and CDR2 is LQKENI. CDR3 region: CASSRPGGNEQFF. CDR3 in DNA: TGTGCCAGCTCACGCCCGGGGGGGAATGAGCAGTTCTTC.

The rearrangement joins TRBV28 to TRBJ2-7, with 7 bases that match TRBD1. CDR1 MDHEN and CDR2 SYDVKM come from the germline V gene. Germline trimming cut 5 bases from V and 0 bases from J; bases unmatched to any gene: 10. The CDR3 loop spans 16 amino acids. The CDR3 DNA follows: TGTGCCAGCAGTGCCCCAGGACAGGCGAGCTCCTACGAGCAGTACTTC. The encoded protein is CASSAPGQASSYEQYF.

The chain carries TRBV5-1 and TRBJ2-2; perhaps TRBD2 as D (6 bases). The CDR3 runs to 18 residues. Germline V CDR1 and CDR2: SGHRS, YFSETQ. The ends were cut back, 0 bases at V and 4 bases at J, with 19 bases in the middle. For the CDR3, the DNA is TGCGCCAGCAGCTTGGAGGTCGGGCGGGATCAGACCACCGGGGAGCTGTTTTTT. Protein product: CASSLEVGRDQTTGELFF.

CDR3 nucleotide sequence: TGTGCCAGCAGCGGGGGTACTAGCGGGGTCCACGAGCAGTACTTC. This encodes CASSGGTSGVHEQYF. The chain is built from TRBV9 and TRBJ2-7, with TRBD2 matching over 10 bases. CDR1 and CDR2 from the germline V gene are SGDLS and YYNGEE. The V gene end was trimmed by 3 bases and the J gene end by 5 bases; junction bases not matched to a gene: 8. CDR3 length: 15 residues.

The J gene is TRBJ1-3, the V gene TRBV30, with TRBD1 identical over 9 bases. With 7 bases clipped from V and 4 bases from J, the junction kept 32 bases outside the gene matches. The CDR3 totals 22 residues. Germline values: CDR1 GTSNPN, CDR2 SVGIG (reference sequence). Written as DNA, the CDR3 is TGTGCCTCATCATCTACGATAACTAGCGGTGGGACAGGGCGAAGGGGCGGAAACACCATATATTTT. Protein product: CASSSTITSGGTGRRGGNTIYF.